This TCR beta chain originates from a study of T cell responses to AZD1222 COVID-19 vaccine. TCRdb's copy holds only in-frame clones and misses some; the assay was immunoSEQ multiplex PCR. The table shows more than 100,000 clones, with 88% occurring only once. V shed 0 bases, J shed 2 bases, and the junction held 0 bases outside the gene matches. The CDR3 length is 14 residues. Germline values: CDR1 SGHRS, CDR2 YFSETQ. Overall study findings and caveats: Targets within unmutated variant regions were reportedly found for nearly half of spike-specific TCRs. Spike-specific TCR breadth and depth went up after people got two AZD1222 doses.

About this clone: The target antigen is unknown.

V gene TRBV5-1 combines with J gene TRBJ2-7, with 9 bases lining up with TRBD1. The source is an adult in good health. Specimen: peripheral blood, collected on day 0 of AZD1222 vaccination. DNA of the CDR3: TGCGCCAGCAGCTTGGGACAGGGGGCCTACGAGCAGTACTTC. Translating gives CASSLGQGAYEQYF. Full variable domain (remainder filled in from reference TRBV5-1 and TRBJ2-7): KAGVTQTPRYLIKTRGQQVTLSCSPISGHRSVSWYQQTPGQGLQFLFEYFSETQRNKGNFPGRFSGRQFSNSRSEMNVSTLELGDSALYLCASSLGQGAYEQYFGPGTRLTVT.